The sequence of this TCR beta chain was determined in a study of shared clonotypes between healthy human individuals. Naive CD8 populations comprised CD45RO-negative cells positively selected for CCR7, excluding terminally differentiated effector memory CD45RA+ cells. The V gene's germline CDR1 is MGHDK and CDR2 SYGVNS. V gave up 6 bases and J gave up 4 bases; unmatched junction bases: 9. This CDR3 is built from 15 residues. TCRdb keeps only in-frame clones here, not all; method: immunoSEQ multiplex PCR. The sample lists around 2,000,000 clones; around 96% were seen once. This TCR was recovered from a man between 18 and 35 years old in good health. The rearrangement uses TRBV25-1 and TRBJ1-5; 7 nucleotides agree with TRBD1. Sequenced sample: naive CD8+ T cells sorted from blood. The CDR3 reads CASSPATGPNQPQHF. CDR3 DNA: TGTGCCAGCAGCCCTGCGACAGGGCCTAATCAGCCCCAGCATTTT.